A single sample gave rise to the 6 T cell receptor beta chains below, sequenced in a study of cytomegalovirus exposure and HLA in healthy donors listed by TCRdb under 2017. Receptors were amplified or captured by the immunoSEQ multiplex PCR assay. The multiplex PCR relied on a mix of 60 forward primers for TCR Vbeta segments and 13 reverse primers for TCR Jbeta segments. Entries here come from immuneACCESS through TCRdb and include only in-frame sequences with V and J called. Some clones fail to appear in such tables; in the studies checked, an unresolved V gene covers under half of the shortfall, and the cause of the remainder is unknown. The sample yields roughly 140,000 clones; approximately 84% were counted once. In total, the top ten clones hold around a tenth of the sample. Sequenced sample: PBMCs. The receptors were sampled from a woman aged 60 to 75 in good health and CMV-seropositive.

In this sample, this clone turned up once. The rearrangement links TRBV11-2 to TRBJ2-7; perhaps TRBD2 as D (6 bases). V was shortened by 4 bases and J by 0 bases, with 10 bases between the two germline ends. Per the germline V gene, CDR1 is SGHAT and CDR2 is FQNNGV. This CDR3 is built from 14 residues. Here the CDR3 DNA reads TGTGCCAGCAGCTCTGGGGGGTCCTCCTACGAGCAGTACTTC. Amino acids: CASSSGGSSYEQYF.

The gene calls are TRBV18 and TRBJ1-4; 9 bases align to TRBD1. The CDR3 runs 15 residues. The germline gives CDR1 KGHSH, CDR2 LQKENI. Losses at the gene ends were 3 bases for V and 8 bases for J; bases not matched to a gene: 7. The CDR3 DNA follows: TGTGCCAGCTCACCGACCACAGGGGGCGACGAAAAACTGTTTTTT. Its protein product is CASSPTTGGDEKLFF.

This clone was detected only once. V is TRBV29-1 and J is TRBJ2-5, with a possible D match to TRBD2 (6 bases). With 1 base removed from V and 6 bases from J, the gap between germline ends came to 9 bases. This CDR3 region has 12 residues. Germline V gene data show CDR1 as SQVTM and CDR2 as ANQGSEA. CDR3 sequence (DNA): TGCAGCGTTGAAGCCCGCGGGAAGACCCAGTACTTC. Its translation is CSVEARGKTQYF.

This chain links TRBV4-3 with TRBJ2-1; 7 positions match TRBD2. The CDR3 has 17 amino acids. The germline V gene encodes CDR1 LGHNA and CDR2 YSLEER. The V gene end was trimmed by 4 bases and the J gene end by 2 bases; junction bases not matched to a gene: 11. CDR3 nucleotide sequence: TGCGCCAGCAGCCCCTCCGGGGGAGGGTGGACCTACAATGAGCAGTTCTTC. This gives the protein CASSPSGGGWTYNEQFF.

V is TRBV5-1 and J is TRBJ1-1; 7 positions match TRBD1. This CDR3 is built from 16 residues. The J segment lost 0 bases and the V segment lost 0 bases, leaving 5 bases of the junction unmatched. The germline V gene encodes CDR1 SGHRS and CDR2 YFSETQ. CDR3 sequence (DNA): TGCGCCAGCAGCTTGGACTGGAGGGGGCTGAACACTGAAGCTTTCTTT. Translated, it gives CASSLDWRGLNTEAFF.

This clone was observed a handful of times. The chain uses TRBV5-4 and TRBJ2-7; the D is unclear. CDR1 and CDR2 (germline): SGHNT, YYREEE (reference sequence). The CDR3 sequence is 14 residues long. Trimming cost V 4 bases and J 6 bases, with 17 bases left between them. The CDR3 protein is CASSPSVVSGEQYF. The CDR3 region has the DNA TGTGCCAGCAGCCCTTCCGTGGTTTCGGGCGAGCAGTACTTC.